This TCR beta chain was sequenced for a study of OX40 agonist ivuxolimab in advanced cancers. About the research overall: Patients were infused with ivuxolimab every 2 weeks at 0.01 to 10 mg/kg. Among those enrolled, mean age was 60 years (range about 23 to 85) and 82.7% were male.

The CDR3 is 15 amino acids. V lost 6 bases and J lost 2; bases outside the gene matches: 7. Germline V gene lookup returns CDR1 SNHLY and CDR2 FYNNEI. The table came from immunoSEQ multiplex PCR; TCRdb's copy has only in-frame clones and leaves some out. This sample carries around 50,000 clones, 88% of them seen once, and the ten largest clones take less than 0.75%. V gene TRBV2 combines with J gene TRBJ2-7; 10 nucleotides align to TRBD2. This receptor was taken from an adult with an advanced solid tumor such as melanoma, head and neck, liver or kidney cancer. Sequencing was performed on CD4+ or CD8+ T cells sorted from blood, taken in a trial of the OX40 agonist ivuxolimab. CDR3 DNA sequence: TGTGCCAGCAGCGGTAGCGGGAGGACACCCTACGAGCAGTACTTC. Residues: CASSGSGRTPYEQYF.